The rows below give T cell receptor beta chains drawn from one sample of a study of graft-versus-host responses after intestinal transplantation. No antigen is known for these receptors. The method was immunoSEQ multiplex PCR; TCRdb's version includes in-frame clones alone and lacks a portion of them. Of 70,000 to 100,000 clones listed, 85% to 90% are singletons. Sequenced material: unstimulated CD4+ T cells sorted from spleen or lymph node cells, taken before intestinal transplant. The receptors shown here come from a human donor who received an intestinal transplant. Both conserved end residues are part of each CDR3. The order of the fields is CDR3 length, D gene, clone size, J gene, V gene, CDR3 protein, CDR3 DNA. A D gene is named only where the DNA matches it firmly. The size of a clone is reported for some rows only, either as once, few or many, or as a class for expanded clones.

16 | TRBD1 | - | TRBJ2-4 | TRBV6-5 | CASSYRGTVRPHIQYF | TGTGCCAGCAGTTACCGTGGGACAGTCCGCCCACACATTCAGTACTTC
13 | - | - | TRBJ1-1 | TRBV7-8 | CASSFDFNTEAFF | TGTGCCAGCAGCTTTGACTTTAACACTGAAGCTTTCTTT
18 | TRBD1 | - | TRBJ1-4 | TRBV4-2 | CASSQDSGQGAGGEKLFF | TGTGCCAGCAGCCAAGATTCAGGACAGGGGGCGGGGGGTGAAAAACTGTTTTTT
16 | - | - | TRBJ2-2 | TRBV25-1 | CASSESLVLNTGELFF | TGTGCCAGCAGTGAATCCCTAGTTCTGAACACCGGGGAGCTGTTTTTT
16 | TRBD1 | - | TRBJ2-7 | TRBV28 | CASRYNTGVTPYEQYF | TGTGCCAGCAGGTACAACACAGGGGTCACCCCATACGAGCAGTACTTC
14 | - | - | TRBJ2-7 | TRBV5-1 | CASSFHQSSYEQYF | TGCGCCAGCAGCTTCCACCAGTCCTCCTACGAGCAGTACTTC
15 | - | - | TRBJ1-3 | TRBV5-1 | CASSSTGFSGNTIYF | TGCGCCAGCAGCTCAACAGGGTTCTCTGGAAACACCATATATTTT
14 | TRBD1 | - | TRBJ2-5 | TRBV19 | CASTLTGGEETQYF | TGTGCCAGTACTCTGACAGGGGGCGAGGAGACCCAGTACTTC
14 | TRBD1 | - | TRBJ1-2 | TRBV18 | CASSSGQGDYGYTF | TGTGCCAGCTCGTCGGGACAGGGAGACTATGGCTACACCTTC
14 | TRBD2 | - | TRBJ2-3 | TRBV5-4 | CASSMTSVGDTQYF | TGTGCCAGCAGCATGACTAGCGTGGGGGATACGCAGTATTTT
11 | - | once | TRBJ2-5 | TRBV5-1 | CASKELETQYF | TGCGCCAGCAAGGAGCTTGAGACCCAGTACTTC
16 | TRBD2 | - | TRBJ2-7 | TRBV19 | CASSSPLAGGIYEQYF | TGTGCCAGTAGTAGTCCACTAGCGGGAGGCATCTACGAGCAGTACTTC
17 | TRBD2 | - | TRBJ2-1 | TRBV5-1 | CASSFFARNSGSNEQFF | TGCGCCAGCAGCTTCTTCGCGAGGAATAGCGGGTCCAATGAGCAGTTCTTC
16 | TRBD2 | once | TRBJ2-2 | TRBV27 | CASSYWSGRGTGELFF | TGTGCCAGCAGTTACTGGAGCGGGAGAGGCACCGGGGAGCTGTTTTTT
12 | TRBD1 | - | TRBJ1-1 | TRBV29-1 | CSTRTGNTEAFF | TGCAGCACTCGGACAGGGAACACTGAAGCTTTCTTT
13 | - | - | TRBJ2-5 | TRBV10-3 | CAISGTPGETQYF | TGTGCCATCAGTGGAACCCCCGGTGAGACCCAGTACTTC
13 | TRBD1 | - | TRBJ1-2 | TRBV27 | CASSARQGDGYTF | TGTGCCAGCAGTGCCAGACAGGGGGATGGCTACACCTTC
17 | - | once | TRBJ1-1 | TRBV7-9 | CASSLGVRQQMNTEAFF | TGTGCCAGCAGCTTAGGGGTTAGACAACAGATGAACACTGAAGCTTTCTTT
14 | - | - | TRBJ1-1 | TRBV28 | CASNIQTSNTEAFF | TGTGCCAGCAACATACAGACCTCGAACACTGAAGCTTTCTTT
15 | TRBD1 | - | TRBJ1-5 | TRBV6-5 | CASSPGTGSNQPQHF | TGTGCCAGCAGTCCCGGGACAGGGAGCAATCAGCCCCAGCATTTT
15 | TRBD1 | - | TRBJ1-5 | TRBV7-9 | CASSSGDRAYQPQHF | TGTGCCAGCAGCTCAGGAGACAGGGCATATCAGCCCCAGCATTTT
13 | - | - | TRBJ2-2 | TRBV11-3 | CASSSGRRGELFF | TGTGCCAGCAGCTCTGGGCGACGCGGGGAGCTGTTTTTT
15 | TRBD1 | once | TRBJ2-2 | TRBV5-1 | CASNLKGTGAGELFF | TGCGCCAGCAACCTGAAAGGGACAGGGGCCGGGGAGCTGTTTTTT
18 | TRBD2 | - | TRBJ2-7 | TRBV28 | CASSLGTSGRIRSYEQYF | TGTGCCAGCAGTTTAGGGACTAGCGGGAGAATCCGCTCCTACGAGCAGTACTTC
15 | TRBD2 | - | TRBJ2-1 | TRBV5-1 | CASSFAGGTYNEQFF | TGCGCCAGCAGCTTTGCGGGGGGGACCTACAATGAGCAGTTCTTC
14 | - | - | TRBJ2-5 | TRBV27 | CASSGQPRQETQYF | TGTGCCAGCAGTGGGCAGCCACGGCAAGAGACCCAGTACTTC
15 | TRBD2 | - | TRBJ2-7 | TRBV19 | CASSLGGRAGYEQYF | TGTGCCAGTAGCCTCGGCGGGAGGGCCGGGTACGAGCAGTACTTC
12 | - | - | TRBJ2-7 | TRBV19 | CASSRLGYEQYF | TGTGCCAGTAGTCGACTGGGCTACGAGCAGTACTTC
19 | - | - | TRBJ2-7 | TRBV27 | CASSLRKQGWLSSSYEQYF | TGTGCCAGCAGTTTAAGAAAACAGGGATGGCTTTCGAGCTCCTACGAGCAGTACTTC
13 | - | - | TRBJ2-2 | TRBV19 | CASSELNTGELFF | TGTGCCAGTTCGGAGCTTAACACCGGGGAGCTGTTTTTT
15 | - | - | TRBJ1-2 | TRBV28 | CASSPLGDNTYGYTF | TGTGCCAGCAGTCCCCTGGGAGACAACACCTATGGCTACACCTTC
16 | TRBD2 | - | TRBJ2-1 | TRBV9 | CASSVAGTSGYNEQFF | TGTGCCAGCAGCGTAGCGGGGACTAGCGGCTACAATGAGCAGTTCTTC
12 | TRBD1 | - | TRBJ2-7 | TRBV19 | CASGTGLYEQYF | TGTGCCAGCGGGACAGGGCTCTACGAGCAGTACTTC
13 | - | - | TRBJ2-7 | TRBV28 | CASSPGFRYEQYF | TGTGCCAGCAGTCCGGGATTTAGATACGAGCAGTACTTC
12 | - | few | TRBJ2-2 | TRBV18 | CASSRSTGELFF | TGTGCCAGCTCGCGGAGCACCGGGGAGCTGTTTTTT
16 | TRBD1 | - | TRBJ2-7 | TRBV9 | CASSGGRDRGFAEQYF | TGTGCCAGCAGCGGTGGACGGGACAGGGGATTTGCCGAGCAGTACTTC
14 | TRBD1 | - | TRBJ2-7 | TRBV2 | CASRPDRGSYEQYF | TGTGCCAGCAGACCGGACAGGGGATCCTACGAGCAGTACTTC
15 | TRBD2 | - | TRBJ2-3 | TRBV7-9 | CASKLAGGPSDTQYF | TGTGCCAGCAAGCTAGCGGGAGGGCCTTCGGATACGCAGTATTTT
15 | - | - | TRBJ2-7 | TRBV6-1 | CASSEVGHLPLSKYF | TGTGCCAGCAGTGAAGTGGGCCACCTGCCCCTTAGTAAGTACTTC
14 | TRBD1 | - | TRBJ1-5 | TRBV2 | CASSVGTGNQPQHF | TGTGCCAGCAGTGTTGGGACAGGGAACCAGCCCCAGCATTTT
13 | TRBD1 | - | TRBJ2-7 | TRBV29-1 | CSVRDRGAYEQYF | TGCAGCGTCCGGGACAGGGGCGCCTACGAGCAGTACTTC
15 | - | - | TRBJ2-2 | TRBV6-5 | CASSYSTGNTGELFF | TGTGCCAGCAGTTACTCCACAGGGAACACCGGGGAGCTGTTTTTT
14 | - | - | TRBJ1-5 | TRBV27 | CASSNRQSNQPQHF | TGTGCCAGCAGTAATCGACAGAGCAATCAGCCCCAGCATTTT
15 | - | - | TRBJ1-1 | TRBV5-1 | CASSPVAGSNTEAFF | TGCGCCAGCAGCCCGGTAGCGGGGTCGAACACTGAAGCTTTCTTT
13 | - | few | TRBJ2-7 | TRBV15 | CATSRDPGNGQYF | TGTGCCACCAGCAGAGATCCAGGGAACGGTCAGTACTTC
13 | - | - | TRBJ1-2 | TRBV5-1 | CASSLEYRDGYTF | TGCGCCAGCAGCTTGGAGTACAGGGATGGCTACACCTTC
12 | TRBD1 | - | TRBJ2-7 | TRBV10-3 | CAAWTGGDEQYF | TGTGCCGCGTGGACAGGGGGCGACGAGCAGTACTTC
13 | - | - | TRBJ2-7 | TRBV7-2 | CASRIRGSYEQYF | TGTGCCAGCAGAATAAGGGGGTCCTACGAGCAGTACTTC
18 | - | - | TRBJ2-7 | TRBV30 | CAWRARPPWTISPYEQYF | TGTGCCTGGAGGGCCCGGCCCCCTTGGACTATCTCCCCCTACGAGCAGTACTTC
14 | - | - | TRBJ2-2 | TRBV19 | CASSHRANTGELFF | TGTGCCAGTAGCCACAGAGCGAACACCGGGGAGCTGTTTTTT
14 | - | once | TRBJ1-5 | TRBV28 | CASRYGGSNQPQHF | TGTGCCAGCAGGTACGGGGGATCCAATCAGCCCCAGCATTTT
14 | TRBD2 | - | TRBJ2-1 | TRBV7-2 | CASSLVAGGVEQFF | TGTGCCAGCAGCTTAGTGGCCGGGGGGGTCGAGCAGTTCTTC
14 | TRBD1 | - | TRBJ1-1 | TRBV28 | CASSSGTGYTEAFF | TGTGCCAGCAGTTCGGGGACAGGGTACACTGAAGCTTTCTTT
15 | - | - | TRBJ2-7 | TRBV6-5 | CASSRAGAFGYEQYF | TGTGCCAGCAGCCGGGCGGGCGCCTTTGGGTACGAGCAGTACTTC
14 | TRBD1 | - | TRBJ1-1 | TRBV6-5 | CASRPGGGIPEAFF | TGTGCCAGCAGGCCAGGGGGCGGCATTCCTGAAGCTTTCTTT